The 22 T cell receptor beta chains below all came from one sample that was sequenced in a study of blood T cells in healthy people across ages (dated by TCRdb to the mid-2010s). Preparation of the library involved 5' RACE. The instrument given in TCRdb is Illumina HiSeq 2500. A second roughly 6 to 12 cycle PCR used a sample-barcoded 5' primer and a J-beta primer mix. TCRdb reprocessing: public reads trimmed at Q25 with fastp, clones called with MiXCR, in-frame beta chains kept. Each CDR3 protein appears once, grouped with its most common genes and DNA. In this sample the table shows 450,000 to 700,000 distinct CDR3 sequences, 25% to 30% of which occur a single time. Jointly, the top ten make up 15% to 20% of the sample. The sample taken for sequencing was blood. Every receptor here comes from a woman in her 70s in good health.

There are a few counts of this clonotype. This chain uses TRBV20-1 with TRBJ2-6, with TRBD2 matching over 8 bases. The CDR3 spans 17 residues. V shed 5 bases, J shed 0 bases, and the junction held 9 bases outside the gene matches. Germline V gene sequence: CDR1 DFQATT, CDR2 SNEGSKA (reference sequence). Here the CDR3 DNA reads TGCAGTGCTGCCAGGGCGGGGGGAGTCTCTGGGGCCAACGTCCTGACTTTC. Its translation is CSAARAGGVSGANVLTF.

In its sample, this clonotype was seen a few times. The chain couples TRBV4-2 to TRBJ1-6; D call uncertain. V dropped 1 base and J dropped 9 bases, with 7 bases sitting between them. The CDR3 extends over 13 amino acids. CDR1 and CDR2 from the germline V gene are LGHNA and YNFKEQ. For the CDR3, the DNA is TGTGCCAGCAGCCAAGGTTTGAGTTCACCCCTCCACTTT. Protein product: CASSQGLSSPLHF.

This clonotype was detected only a few times. This chain joins TRBV5-1 and TRBJ1-6; 7 nucleotides align to TRBD1. V trimming: 4 bases; J trimming: 10 bases; junction bases outside the gene matches: 11. CDR1 is SGHRS, CDR2 YFSETQ, per germline. The CDR3 is made up of 15 amino acids. As DNA, the CDR3 is TGCGCCAGCAGCCTCATACAGGGGAGGATGTCACCCCTCCACTTT. It translates to CASSLIQGRMSPLHF. The full variable domain, completed using reference TRBV5-1 and TRBJ1-6, is KAGVTQTPRYLIKTRGQQVTLSCSPISGHRSVSWYQQTPGQGLQFLFEYFSETQRNKGNFPGRFSGRQFSNSRSEMNVSTLELGDSALYLCASSLIQGRMSPLHFGNGTRLTVT.

The chain joins TRBV6-2 or TRBV6-3 to TRBJ2-5; D uncertain. Trimming pared 5 bases from V and 5 bases from J, leaving 12 bases between. The germline V gene encodes CDR1 MNHEY and CDR2 SVGEGT. The CDR3 is 13 amino acids. CDR3 sequence (DNA): TGTGCCAGCAGTCACTTCGGGTTGGAGACCCAGTACTTC. Residues: CASSHFGLETQYF.

The chain employs TRBV5-6 and TRBJ1-2; D is uncertain. The CDR3 length is 13 residues. CDR1 and CDR2 from the germline V gene are SGHDT and YYEEEE. With 6 bases removed from V and 4 bases from J, the gap between germline ends came to 13 bases. CDR3 in DNA: TGTGCCAGCACCCCTCGGGTTAGCTATGGCTACACCTTC. This gives the protein CASTPRVSYGYTF.

Concerning this clonotype: The junction does not match germline at one end; this may be a read error. The rearrangement joins TRBV7-7 to TRBJ2-1, with 9 bases aligning to TRBD2. The germline gives CDR1 SSHAT, CDR2 FNYEAQ (reference sequence). The CDR3 loop spans 15 amino acids. CDR3 DNA sequence: TGTGCTAGCAGCCCAGTGGCGGGGGGGAACAATGAGCAGTTCTTC. Translation gives CASSPVAGGNNEQFF.

Notes on this clonotype: Germline is not matched at one junction end, which may reflect a read error. V is TRBV6-2 or TRBV6-3 and J is TRBJ2-1; D remains ambiguous. In germline, CDR1 is MNHEY, CDR2 SVGEGT. This CDR3 is built from 13 residues. The CDR3 DNA is TGTGTCAGCAGTTACAGCTCCTACAATGAGCAGTTCTTC. Its protein product is CVSSYSSYNEQFF.

This clonotype was observed many times. The chain recombines TRBV29-1 with TRBJ2-5, with D possibly TRBD1 on 5 matching bases. The CDR3 covers 12 residues. Germline assignment: CDR1 SQVTM and CDR2 ANQGSEA. V lost 4 bases and J lost 2, with 8 bases in between. The CDR3 is CSVVGLQETQYF. CDR3 bases: TGCAGCGTTGTGGGGCTTCAAGAGACCCAGTACTTC.

This clonotype showed up just a few times. The rearrangement links TRBV5-6 to TRBJ1-2; D is perhaps TRBD1 (6 bases). Per germline, CDR1 SGHDT and CDR2 YYEEEE. CDR3 length: 15 amino acids. Trimming took off 5 bases at V and 0 bases at J, with 14 bases between the two ends. CDR3 sequence reads: CASSWKDRTNYGYTF. The CDR3 coding sequence is TGTGCCAGCAGTTGGAAGGACAGAACTAACTATGGCTACACCTTC.

This clonotype was detected a few times. The chain carries TRBV4-2 and TRBJ1-2; D gene unclear. V shed 2 bases and J shed 4 bases, with 17 bases lying between them. The CDR3 loop spans 16 amino acids. Germline assignment: CDR1 LGHNA and CDR2 YNFKEQ. DNA for the CDR3: TGTGCCAGCAGCCAAAAGCCTGACGGAGCCCCCTATGGCTACACCTTC. Amino acid sequence: CASSQKPDGAPYGYTF.

CDR3 nucleotides: TGTGCCAGCAGCTTGTACGGGGGGCCTTTCTATGAGCAGTTCTTC. Amino acids: CASSLYGGPFYEQFF. V and J are TRBV5-6 and TRBJ2-1, with D possibly matching TRBD2 (7 bases). CDR3 length: 15 residues. CDR1 SGHDT and CDR2 YYEEEE come from the germline V gene. With 1 base removed from V and 8 bases from J, the gap between germline ends came to 16 bases.

Details on this clonotype: The junction does not match germline at one end; this may be a read error. The V call is TRBV9, the J call TRBJ2-1; perhaps TRBD2 as D (5 bases). Germline V CDR1 and CDR2: SGDLS, YYNGEE. The CDR3 has 12 amino acids. Written as DNA, the CDR3 is TGTGCCAGCAGCGTAGTAGAGGGAGTGAAGTACTTC. This sequence encodes CASSVVEGVKYF.

Only a few counts were recorded for this clonotype. The chain carries TRBV12-3 or TRBV12-4 and TRBJ1-1; D is possibly TRBD1 (5 bases). This CDR3 comprises 16 residues. The V gene lost 2 bases and the J gene lost 6 bases, with 19 bases spanning the gap. The CDR3 nucleotides are TGTGCCAGCAGTTTAACGGATACAGGTCCGGTAGCTGAAGCTTTCTTT. This codes for CASSLTDTGPVAEAFF.

This clonotype was counted only a few times. V is TRBV20-1 and J is TRBJ2-7; 8 nucleotides align to TRBD2. V dropped 0 bases and J dropped 3; count of bases not matched to a gene: 13. The CDR3 runs to 17 residues. Germline CDR1 is DFQATT and CDR2 is SNEGSKA (reference sequence). The CDR3 spells CSARDSSGGSGNYEQYF. The CDR3 bases are TGCAGTGCTAGAGATTCAAGCGGGGGTTCAGGGAACTACGAGCAGTACTTC.

In its sample, this clonotype was seen a few times. The CDR3 here is CSPLLEGYGYTF. The CDR3 bases are TGCAGCCCCTTACTGGAGGGGTATGGCTACACCTTC. The V gene is TRBV20-1, the J gene TRBJ1-2; a weak D match, TRBD1 (5 bases). This CDR3 is 12 amino acids long. Germline V gene sequence: CDR1 DFQATT, CDR2 SNEGSKA (reference sequence).

This clonotype was counted ten times or more. The chain links TRBV3-1 to TRBJ1-3; D is unclear. The germline V gene has CDR1 LGHDT and CDR2 YNNKEL (reference sequence). This CDR3 contains 14 residues. The V end was cut by 4 bases, the J end by 2 bases, with 9 bases between. CDR3 sequence: CASSPPVAGNTIYF. In DNA, the CDR3 is TGTGCCAGCAGCCCGCCCGTGGCTGGAAACACCATATATTTT.

This chain links TRBV7-2 with TRBJ1-1; D might be TRBD1 (5 bases). Per germline, CDR1 SGHTA and CDR2 FQGNSA. The CDR3 runs 15 residues. V dropped 4 bases and J dropped 2 bases, with 14 bases sitting between them. The CDR3 DNA reads as TGTGCCAGCAGCTCAGAGTGGGGGAGAAACACTGAAGCTTTCTTT. Its translation is CASSSEWGRNTEAFF.

This clonotype was counted between two and nine times. The V and J genes are TRBV7-2 and TRBJ2-1; 10 nucleotides align to TRBD2. CDR3 size: 15 residues. CDR1 SGHTA and CDR2 FQGNSA come from the germline V gene. The V segment lost 4 bases and the J segment 5 bases; nucleotides outside the gene matches: 5. CDR3 coding DNA: TGTGCCAGCAGCTCCCTAGCGGGGGCCAACAATGAGCAGTTCTTC. The encoded protein is CASSSLAGANNEQFF.

The chain is built from TRBV4-1 and TRBJ1-1; the match to TRBD1 covers 7 bases. Germline V lookup: CDR1 MGHRA, CDR2 YSYEKL. With 3 bases clipped from V and 0 bases from J, the junction kept 4 bases outside the gene matches. This CDR3 is 15 amino acids long. CDR3: CASSQGQGVNTEAFF. Written as DNA, the CDR3 is TGCGCCAGCAGCCAGGGGCAGGGGGTGAACACTGAAGCTTTCTTT.

Many counts were recorded for this clonotype. The rearrangement uses TRBV5-5 and TRBJ2-2, with 7 positions matching TRBD1. Trimming removed 2 bases from V and 1 base from J; junction bases left unmatched: 2. The CDR3 has 15 residues. Germline lookup yields CDR1 SGHKS and CDR2 YYEKEE (reference sequence). In nucleotides, the CDR3 is TGTGCCAGCAGCTTAGGGGGCCTGAACACCGGGGAGCTGTTTTTT. Translation gives CASSLGGLNTGELFF.

This clonotype was recorded a few times. This chain connects TRBV7-2 to TRBJ2-5; TRBD2 is a possible D gene (5 bases). Germline V gives CDR1 SGHTA, CDR2 FQGNSA. The CDR3 is made up of 13 amino acids. V was shortened by 7 bases and J by 2 bases, with 11 bases between the two germline ends. The CDR3 is CASKPGYQETQYF. The CDR3, as DNA: TGTGCCAGCAAGCCGGGGTATCAAGAGACCCAGTACTTC.

This clonotype was found a few times. The V gene is TRBV12-3 or TRBV12-4, the J gene TRBJ2-5; 10 bases are shared with TRBD2. This CDR3 comprises 16 residues. V was pared by 4 bases and J by 5 bases, with 10 bases of the junction left unmatched. CDR3 DNA sequence: TGTGCCAGCAGTTCCGCCCTAGCGGGGGCAGGGGAGACCCAGTACTTC. Amino acid sequence: CASSSALAGAGETQYF.